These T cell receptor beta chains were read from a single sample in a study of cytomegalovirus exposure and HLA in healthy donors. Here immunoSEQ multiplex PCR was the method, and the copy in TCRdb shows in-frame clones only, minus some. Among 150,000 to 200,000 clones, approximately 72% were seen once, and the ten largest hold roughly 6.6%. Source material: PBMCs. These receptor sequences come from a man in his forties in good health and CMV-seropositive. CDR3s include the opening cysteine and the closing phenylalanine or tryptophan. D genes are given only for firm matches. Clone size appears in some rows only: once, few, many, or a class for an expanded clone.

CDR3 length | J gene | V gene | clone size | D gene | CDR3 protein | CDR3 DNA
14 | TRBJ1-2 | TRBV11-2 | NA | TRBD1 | CASRRTGGNYGYTF | TGTGCCAGCAGGAGGACAGGGGGGAACTATGGCTACACCTTC
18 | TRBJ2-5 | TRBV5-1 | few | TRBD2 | CASSPDTPGTSGQETQYF | TGCGCCAGCAGCCCGGATACCCCCGGGACTAGCGGCCAAGAGACCCAGTACTTC
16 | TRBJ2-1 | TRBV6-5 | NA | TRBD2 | CASSYRAGGPIEEQFF | TGTGCCAGCAGTTACCGAGCGGGGGGGCCGATAGAAGAGCAGTTCTTC
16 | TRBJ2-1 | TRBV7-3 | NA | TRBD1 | CASSPSTGGLYNEQFF | TGTGCCAGCAGCCCCTCTACAGGGGGCCTCTACAATGAGCAGTTCTTC
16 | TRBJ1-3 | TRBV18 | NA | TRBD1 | CASSPGQGFSGNTIYF | TGTGCCAGCTCACCCGGACAGGGGTTCTCTGGAAACACCATATATTTT
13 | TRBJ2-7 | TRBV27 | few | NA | CASSRTSSYEQYF | TGTGCCAGCAGCCGGACAAGCTCCTACGAGCAGTACTTC
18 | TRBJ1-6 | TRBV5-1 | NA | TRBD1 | CASSQGQGRSTYNSPLHF | TGCGCCAGCAGCCAGGGACAGGGAAGGAGTACCTATAATTCACCCCTCCACTTT
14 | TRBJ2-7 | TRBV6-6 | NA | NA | CATAIGGISYEQYF | TGTGCCACCGCAATAGGAGGGATTTCCTACGAGCAGTACTTC
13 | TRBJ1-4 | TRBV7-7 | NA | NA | CASSSIRGEKLFF | TGTGCTAGCAGCTCGATCAGGGGAGAAAAACTGTTTTTT
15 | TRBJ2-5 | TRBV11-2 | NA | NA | CASSRIPGKGETQYF | TGTGCCAGCAGTCGTATCCCAGGGAAGGGGGAGACCCAGTACTTC
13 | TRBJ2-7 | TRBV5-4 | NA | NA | CASSQLAGGEQYF | TGTGCCAGCAGCCAGCTTGCGGGCGGGGAGCAGTACTTC
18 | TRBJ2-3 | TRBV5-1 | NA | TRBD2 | CASSGGLAGGTPRDTQYF | TGCGCCAGCAGCGGGGGACTAGCGGGGGGCACCCCCCGGGATACGCAGTATTTT
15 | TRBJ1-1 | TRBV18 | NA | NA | CASSPGRPGDTEAFF | TGTGCCAGCTCACCGGGAAGGCCAGGGGACACTGAAGCTTTCTTT
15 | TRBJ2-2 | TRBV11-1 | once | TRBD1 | CASSPRQGGTGELFF | TGTGCCAGCAGCCCCCGACAGGGGGGAACCGGGGAGCTGTTTTTT
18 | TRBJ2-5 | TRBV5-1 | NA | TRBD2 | CASSLAGGAGAIQETQYF | TGCGCCAGCAGCTTGGCCGGGGGAGCGGGGGCCATACAAGAGACCCAGTACTTC
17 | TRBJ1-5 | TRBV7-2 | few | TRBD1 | CASSRQGSVYSNQPQHF | TGTGCCAGCAGCCGACAGGGGTCGGTTTATAGCAATCAGCCCCAGCATTTT
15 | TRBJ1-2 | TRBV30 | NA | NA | CAWSEAGLANYGYTF | TGTGCCTGGAGTGAGGCGGGTCTGGCTAACTATGGCTACACCTTC
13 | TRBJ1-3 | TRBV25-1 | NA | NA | CASSTSGGNTIYF | TGTGCCAGCAGTACGTCAGGGGGAAACACCATATATTTT
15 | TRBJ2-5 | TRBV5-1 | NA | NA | CASSPMVPGQETQYF | TGCGCCAGCAGCCCGATGGTGCCCGGTCAAGAGACCCAGTACTTC
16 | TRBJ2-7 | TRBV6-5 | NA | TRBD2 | CASSYKRGGGSYEQYF | TGTGCCAGCAGTTACAAGCGGGGAGGAGGGTCCTACGAGCAGTACTTC
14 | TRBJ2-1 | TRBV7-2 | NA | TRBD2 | CASSSGLAGYEQFF | TGTGCCAGCAGCTCGGGACTAGCGGGCTATGAGCAGTTCTTC
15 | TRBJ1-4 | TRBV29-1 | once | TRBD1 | CSATGGAETNEKLFF | TGCAGCGCGACAGGGGGCGCCGAAACTAATGAAAAACTGTTTTTT
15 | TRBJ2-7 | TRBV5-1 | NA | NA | CASSLKGGPRYEQYF | TGCGCCAGCAGCTTAAAGGGGGGGCCCCGATACGAGCAGTACTTC
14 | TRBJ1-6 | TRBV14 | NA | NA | CASSYRDMYSPLHF | TGTGCCAGCAGCTACCGGGACATGTATTCACCCCTCCACTTT
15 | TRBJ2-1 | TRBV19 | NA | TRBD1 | CASNIPGQGLNEQFF | TGTGCCAGTAACATACCGGGACAGGGGCTCAATGAGCAGTTCTTC
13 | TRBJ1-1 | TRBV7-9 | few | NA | CASSLRRETEAFF | TGTGCCAGCAGCTTGAGAAGGGAGACTGAAGCTTTCTTT
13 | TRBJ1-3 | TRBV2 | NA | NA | CASSGTTGNTIYF | TGTGCCAGCAGTGGGACAACTGGAAACACCATATATTTT
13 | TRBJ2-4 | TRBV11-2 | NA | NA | CASSARLTGIQYF | TGTGCCAGCAGCGCCCGGTTGACTGGCATTCAGTACTTC
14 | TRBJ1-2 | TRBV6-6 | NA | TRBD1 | CASIIRDRGYGYTF | TGTGCCAGCATTATCCGGGACAGGGGCTATGGCTACACCTTC
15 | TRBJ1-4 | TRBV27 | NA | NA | CASTPSLRRLEKLFF | TGTGCCAGCACCCCCTCCCTCCGGAGGCTGGAAAAACTGTTTTTT
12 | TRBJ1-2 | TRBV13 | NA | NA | CASSWGGNGYTF | TGTGCCAGCAGCTGGGGGGGGAATGGCTACACCTTC
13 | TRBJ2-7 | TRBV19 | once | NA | CASSILFAYEQYF | TGTGCCAGTAGTATCCTTTTTGCCTACGAGCAGTACTTC
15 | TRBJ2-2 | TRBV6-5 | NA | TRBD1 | CASGQGPTPTGELFF | TGTGCCAGTGGACAGGGGCCGACCCCCACCGGGGAGCTGTTTTTT
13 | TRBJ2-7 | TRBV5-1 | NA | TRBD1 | CASSPGQPGEQYF | TGCGCCAGCAGCCCGGGACAGCCCGGCGAGCAGTACTTC
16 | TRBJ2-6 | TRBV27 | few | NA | CASSSQGFSGANVLTF | TGTGCCAGCAGTTCCCAGGGTTTCTCTGGGGCCAACGTCCTGACTTTC
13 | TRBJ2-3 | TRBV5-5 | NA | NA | CASSPAGTDTQYF | TGTGCCAGCAGCCCCGCGGGCACAGATACGCAGTATTTT
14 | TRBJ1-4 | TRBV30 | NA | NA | CAWSVRGAGEKLFF | TGTGCCTGGAGTGTACGGGGGGCCGGTGAAAAACTGTTTTTT
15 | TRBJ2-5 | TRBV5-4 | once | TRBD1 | CASSGTGVGQETQYF | TGTGCCAGCAGCGGGACAGGGGTTGGCCAAGAGACCCAGTACTTC
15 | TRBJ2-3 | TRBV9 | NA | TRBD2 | CASSPFGGGRDTQYF | TGTGCCAGCAGCCCCTTCGGGGGGGGCCGTGATACGCAGTATTTT
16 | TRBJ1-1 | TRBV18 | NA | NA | CASSPPEGRPNTEAFF | TGTGCCAGCTCACCACCGGAGGGGCGGCCGAACACTGAAGCTTTCTTT
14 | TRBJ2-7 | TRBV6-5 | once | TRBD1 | CASSSRDRTSEQYF | TGTGCCAGCAGCTCCCGGGACAGAACCAGCGAGCAGTACTTC
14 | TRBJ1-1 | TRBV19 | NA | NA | CASSTTGANTEAFF | TGTGCCAGTAGTACCACAGGAGCAAACACTGAAGCTTTCTTT
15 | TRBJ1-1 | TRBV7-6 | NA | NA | CASSLGQFTNTEAFF | TGTGCCAGCAGCTTAGGTCAGTTTACGAACACTGAAGCTTTCTTT
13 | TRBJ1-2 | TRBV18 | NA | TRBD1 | CASSPDRAGGYTF | TGTGCCAGCTCACCGGACAGGGCGGGAGGCTACACCTTC
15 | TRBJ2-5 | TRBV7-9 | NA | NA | CASSPPQPAGETQYF | TGTGCCAGCAGCCCACCACAGCCTGCCGGAGAGACCCAGTACTTC
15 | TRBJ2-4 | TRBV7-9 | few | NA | CASSPYDTSKNIQYF | TGTGCCAGCAGCCCCTACGACACTAGCAAAAACATTCAGTACTTC
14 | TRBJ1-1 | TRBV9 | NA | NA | CASSQVQKNTEAFF | TGTGCCAGCAGTCAAGTCCAGAAAAACACTGAAGCTTTCTTT
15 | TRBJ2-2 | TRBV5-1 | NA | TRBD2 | CASTRTSGHTGELFF | TGCGCCAGCACCAGGACTAGCGGTCACACCGGGGAGCTGTTTTTT
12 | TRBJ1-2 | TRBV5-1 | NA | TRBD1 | CASSLTGAGYTF | TGCGCCAGCAGCTTGACAGGGGCCGGCTACACCTTC
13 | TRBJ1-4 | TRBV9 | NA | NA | CASSAAGGEKLFF | TGTGCCAGCAGCGCCGCGGGTGGGGAAAAACTGTTTTTT